A single T cell receptor (beta chain) is shown here with its context. Its antigen is undetermined. Time point specified: baseline, week 1 (first vaccination visit). Treatment reported: pre-vaccination baseline after standard-of-care therapy. The sample is drawn from a study of a mutant IDH1 vaccine in newly diagnosed glioma. As for the study in general: Patients under treatment included about 60% males and about 40% females and had a mean age of around 40 years. Therapy received beforehand was radiotherapy, temozolomide, or both, with most patients given both.

Regarding the study as a whole: Pseudoprogression looked unconnected to shifts in top peripheral T cell clonotypes. Immune responses induced by vaccination arose in 93.3% of the patients.

The V gene's germline CDR1 is SGHAT and CDR2 FQNNGV. Trimming pared 5 bases from V and 0 bases from J, leaving 14 bases between. The CDR3 sequence is 16 residues long. Only in-frame clones appear in the TCRdb table, and some are missing; sequencing was by immunoSEQ multiplex PCR. The sample holds 55,000 to 70,000 clones; 86% are singletons and the top ten take 2.9%. The chain recombines TRBV11-2 with TRBJ1-3, with unresolved D. The receptor was isolated from a man aged 30 to 39 with glioma. Here the sequenced sample was PBMCs, taken from a glioma patient treated with radiotherapy, temozolomide or both. CDR3 nucleotides: TGTGCCAGCAGCCCTTCAGGAGGGAGCTCTGGAAACACCATATATTTT. Its protein product is CASSPSGGSSGNTIYF. Drawing the rest from reference TRBV11-2 and TRBJ1-3, the complete variable domain is EAGVAQSPRYKIIEKRQSVAFWCNPISGHATLYWYQQILGQGPKLLIQFQNNGVVDDSQLPKDRFSAERLKGVDSTLKIQPAKLEDSAVYLCASSPSGGSSGNTIYFGEGSWLTVV.